The rows below give T cell receptor beta chains drawn from one sample of a study of blood T cell repertoires in COVID-19. Measured with immunoSEQ multiplex PCR; TCRdb has only the in-frame clones, and not every one. The sample carries about 110,000 clones, roughly nine tenths recorded once. Sequencing was performed on peripheral blood. The receptors were sampled from a woman of 80 years or more with acute or convalescent COVID-19. CDR3s include the opening cysteine and the closing phenylalanine or tryptophan. A D gene is named only where the DNA matches it firmly. For some rows the clone size is stated as once, few or many, or as a class when expanded; others skip it.

D: TRBD1
size: NA
V: TRBV4-2
J: TRBJ1-4
CDR3: CASSQRTGATNEKLFF
DNA: TGTGCCAGCAGCCAACGCACAGGGGCAACTAATGAAAAACTGTTTTTT

D: TRBD2
size: NA
V: TRBV5-1
J: TRBJ2-1
CDR3: CASSLVPSGIYNEQFF
DNA: TGCGCCAGCAGCTTGGTCCCTAGCGGGATCTACAATGAGCAGTTCTTC

D: NA
size: few
V: TRBV18
J: TRBJ1-3
CDR3: CASSRQSSGNTIYF
DNA: TGTGCCAGCTCACGACAGAGCTCTGGAAACACCATATATTTT

D: NA
size: NA
V: TRBV18
J: TRBJ1-5
CDR3: CASSSPFEGEGQPQHF
DNA: TGTGCCAGCTCATCCCCCTTTGAGGGAGAGGGTCAGCCCCAGCATTTT

D: NA
size: NA
V: TRBV4-2
J: TRBJ2-3
CDR3: CASSRAGLDTQYF
DNA: TGTGCCAGCAGCCGCGCGGGGTTGGATACGCAGTATTTT

D: TRBD2
size: NA
V: TRBV9
J: TRBJ2-3
CDR3: CASSAPLAGGPADTQYF
DNA: TGTGCCAGCAGCGCCCCACTAGCGGGGGGGCCCGCAGATACGCAGTATTTT

D: TRBD1
size: NA
V: TRBV19
J: TRBJ1-6
CDR3: CASSIDRAPYNSPLHF
DNA: TGTGCCAGTAGTATCGACAGGGCCCCCTATAATTCACCCCTCCACTTT

D: NA
size: NA
V: TRBV18
J: TRBJ1-5
CDR3: CASSSTVGGQPQHF
DNA: TGTGCCAGCTCGTCAACGGTCGGTGGTCAGCCCCAGCATTTT

D: NA
size: NA
V: TRBV6-5
J: TRBJ2-7
CDR3: CASRPGQSSYEQYF
DNA: TGTGCCAGCAGGCCGGGACAAAGCTCCTACGAGCAGTACTTC

D: NA
size: NA
V: TRBV27
J: TRBJ1-2
CDR3: CASSLLGEGYTF
DNA: TGTGCCAGCAGTTTATTAGGGGAAGGCTACACCTTC

D: TRBD1
size: NA
V: TRBV3-1/TRBV3-2
J: TRBJ1-2
CDR3: CASSQKGACGYTF
DNA: TGTGCCAGCAGCCAAAAGGGGGCTTGTGGCTACACCTTC

D: NA
size: NA
V: TRBV7-9
J: TRBJ2-2
CDR3: CASSLSGTTSGTGELFF
DNA: TGTGCCAGCAGCTTATCGGGTACTACTAGTGGCACCGGGGAGCTGTTTTTT

D: TRBD1
size: NA
V: TRBV19
J: TRBJ1-6
CDR3: CASRETGGENSPLHF
DNA: TGTGCCAGTAGGGAAACAGGGGGCGAGAATTCACCCCTCCACTTT

D: NA
size: NA
V: TRBV7-9
J: TRBJ1-4
CDR3: CASSLRETNEKLFF
DNA: TGTGCCAGCAGCTTACGAGAGACTAATGAAAAACTGTTTTTT

D: TRBD2
size: NA
V: TRBV5-4
J: TRBJ2-7
CDR3: CASSPLAGSSYEQYF
DNA: TGTGCCAGCAGCCCACTAGCGGGGAGCTCCTACGAGCAGTACTTC

D: NA
size: once
V: TRBV10-3
J: TRBJ2-2
CDR3: CAISEGTWTDGELFF
DNA: TGTGCCATCAGTGAGGGAACGTGGACAGACGGGGAGCTGTTTTTT

D: NA
size: NA
V: TRBV15
J: TRBJ2-5
CDR3: CATSRDLSPQLTQYF
DNA: TGTGCCACCAGCAGAGATCTCTCCCCACAACTAACCCAGTACTTC

D: NA
size: NA
V: TRBV7-9
J: TRBJ1-1
CDR3: CASSPHPEAFF
DNA: TGTGCCAGCAGCCCCCACCCGGAGGCTTTCTTT

D: NA
size: NA
V: TRBV5-6
J: TRBJ1-5
CDR3: CASSLAWQGDQPQHF
DNA: TGTGCCAGCAGCTTGGCCTGGCAGGGCGATCAGCCCCAGCATTTT

D: NA
size: NA
V: TRBV5-1
J: TRBJ2-5
CDR3: CASSMGVQETQYF
DNA: TGCGCCAGCAGCATGGGAGTCCAAGAGACCCAGTACTTC

D: NA
size: NA
V: TRBV5-5
J: TRBJ2-2
CDR3: CASSLVYSVNTGELFF
DNA: TGTGCCAGCAGCTTGGTTTATAGCGTCAACACCGGGGAGCTGTTTTTT

D: NA
size: NA
V: TRBV28
J: TRBJ2-1
CDR3: CASRGGLEAYNEQFF
DNA: TGTGCCAGCAGGGGGGGACTCGAAGCCTACAATGAGCAGTTCTTC

D: NA
size: few
V: TRBV30
J: TRBJ1-5
CDR3: CAWSVQGFQPQHF
DNA: TGTGCCTGGAGTGTTCAGGGGTTCCAGCCCCAGCATTTT

D: NA
size: NA
V: TRBV3-1/TRBV3-2
J: TRBJ1-1
CDR3: CASSKYNGATLRAFF
DNA: TGTGCCAGCAGCAAATATAATGGCGCGACACTTCGGGCTTTCTTT

D: NA
size: NA
V: TRBV27
J: TRBJ1-1
CDR3: CASSPQGLKHEAFF
DNA: TGTGCCAGCAGCCCCCAGGGTCTGAAACATGAAGCTTTCTTT

D: TRBD2
size: NA
V: TRBV6-5
J: TRBJ2-7
CDR3: CASSYASGGSYEQYF
DNA: TGTGCCAGCAGTTATGCTAGCGGGGGGTCCTACGAGCAGTACTTC

D: TRBD2
size: NA
V: TRBV5-1
J: TRBJ2-3
CDR3: CASSSGTSTQYF
DNA: TGCGCCAGCAGCTCCGGGACTAGTACGCAGTATTTT

D: NA
size: NA
V: TRBV19
J: TRBJ2-2
CDR3: CASSLLAGELFF
DNA: TGTGCCAGTAGTCTACTTGCCGGGGAGCTGTTTTTT

D: TRBD2
size: NA
V: TRBV5-6
J: TRBJ2-5
CDR3: CASSSVAGANLQETQYF
DNA: TGTGCCAGCAGCTCTGTAGCGGGGGCGAACCTCCAAGAGACCCAGTACTTC

D: NA
size: NA
V: TRBV5-1
J: TRBJ1-3
CDR3: CASSLAGGLYPGNTIYF
DNA: TGCGCCAGCAGCTTGGCTGGGGGACTGTATCCTGGAAACACCATATATTTT

D: NA
size: NA
V: TRBV29-1
J: TRBJ2-7
CDR3: CSVPRRGSSYEQYF
DNA: TGCAGCGTCCCCAGGAGGGGCAGCTCCTACGAGCAGTACTTC

D: NA
size: once
V: TRBV10-3
J: TRBJ2-7
CDR3: CAISELSYEQYF
DNA: TGTGCCATCAGTGAGCTCAGCTACGAGCAGTACTTC

D: NA
size: NA
V: TRBV7-9
J: TRBJ2-7
CDR3: CASSFRGESSYEQYF
DNA: TGTGCCAGCAGCTTTCGGGGTGAAAGCTCCTACGAGCAGTACTTC

D: NA
size: NA
V: TRBV12-5
J: TRBJ2-5
CDR3: CASGLGQTYQETQYF
DNA: TGTGCTAGTGGTTTGGGACAAACGTACCAAGAGACCCAGTACTTC

D: NA
size: NA
V: TRBV6-6
J: TRBJ1-2
CDR3: CASSFTGGAYGYTF
DNA: TGTGCCAGCAGTTTCACTGGGGGGGCGTATGGCTACACCTTC

D: NA
size: NA
V: TRBV29-1
J: TRBJ2-1
CDR3: CSVEGLTGRESYNEQFF
DNA: TGCAGCGTTGAAGGTCTAACAGGGCGGGAGTCCTACAATGAGCAGTTCTTC

D: NA
size: NA
V: TRBV7-9
J: TRBJ1-1
CDR3: CASSSRGDTEAFF
DNA: TGTGCCAGCAGTTCTCGGGGGGACACTGAAGCTTTCTTT

D: TRBD1
size: NA
V: TRBV5-1
J: TRBJ2-1
CDR3: CASSNGQGVNEQFF
DNA: TGCGCCAGCAGCAATGGACAGGGAGTCAATGAGCAGTTCTTC

D: NA
size: NA
V: TRBV6-5
J: TRBJ2-1
CDR3: CASRPDSLSYNEQFF
DNA: TGTGCCAGCAGGCCCGACAGTCTCTCCTACAATGAGCAGTTCTTC

D: NA
size: NA
V: TRBV19
J: TRBJ1-3
CDR3: CASSPQVSGNTIYF
DNA: TGTGCCAGTAGTCCACAGGTCTCTGGAAACACCATATATTTT

D: TRBD1
size: NA
V: TRBV5-6
J: TRBJ2-7
CDR3: CASSLTGQGTYEQYF
DNA: TGTGCCAGCAGCTTGACGGGACAGGGGACCTACGAGCAGTACTTC

D: NA
size: NA
V: TRBV19
J: TRBJ1-5
CDR3: CASSIRLGGRSGPQHF
DNA: TGTGCCAGTAGTATCAGGTTGGGGGGGCGCTCAGGGCCCCAGCATTTT

D: TRBD1
size: NA
V: TRBV7-6
J: TRBJ1-2
CDR3: CASSNTGQESYGYTF
DNA: TGTGCCAGCAGCAACACGGGACAGGAAAGCTATGGCTACACCTTC

D: NA
size: NA
V: TRBV7-9
J: TRBJ1-5
CDR3: CASSRDLPPGPQHF
DNA: TGTGCCAGCAGCCGAGATCTGCCACCGGGGCCCCAGCATTTT

D: NA
size: NA
V: TRBV18
J: TRBJ1-4
CDR3: CASSSAGGTNEKLFF
DNA: TGTGCCAGCTCATCGGCCGGGGGTACTAATGAAAAACTGTTTTTT

D: TRBD1
size: NA
V: TRBV5-5
J: TRBJ2-7
CDR3: CASSLTGGPPYEQYF
DNA: TGTGCCAGCAGCTTGACAGGGGGCCCCCCCTACGAGCAGTACTTC

D: TRBD1
size: medium-sized
V: TRBV2
J: TRBJ2-7
CDR3: CASNPGGEQYF
DNA: TGTGCCAGTAACCCAGGGGGCGAGCAGTACTTC

D: NA
size: few
V: TRBV6-6
J: TRBJ1-1
CDR3: CASSYSARINTEAFF
DNA: TGTGCCAGCAGTTACTCGGCCCGAATAAACACTGAAGCTTTCTTT

D: NA
size: NA
V: TRBV7-9
J: TRBJ1-1
CDR3: CASGQLNTEAFF
DNA: TGTGCCAGCGGGCAGCTGAACACTGAAGCTTTCTTT

D: NA
size: few
V: TRBV9
J: TRBJ2-7
CDR3: CASSVASSYEQYF
DNA: TGTGCCAGCAGCGTAGCCTCCTCCTACGAGCAGTACTTC

D: TRBD1
size: NA
V: TRBV4-1
J: TRBJ1-2
CDR3: CASSQLTGAYANYGYTF
DNA: TGCGCCAGCAGCCAACTGACAGGGGCCTACGCTAACTATGGCTACACCTTC

D: NA
size: NA
V: TRBV12-3/TRBV12-4
J: TRBJ1-2
CDR3: CASSGGGHYGYTF
DNA: TGTGCCAGCAGTGGGGGGGGTCACTATGGCTACACCTTC

D: NA
size: NA
V: TRBV28
J: TRBJ1-1
CDR3: CASSLPGGRITEAFF
DNA: TGTGCCAGCAGTCTACCGGGGGGGAGGATCACTGAAGCTTTCTTT

D: TRBD1
size: NA
V: TRBV27
J: TRBJ1-2
CDR3: CASGQGDYGYTF
DNA: TGTGCCAGCGGACAGGGCGACTATGGCTACACCTTC

D: NA
size: few
V: TRBV12-5
J: TRBJ2-2
CDR3: CASGLVHHSGELFF
DNA: TGTGCTAGTGGTTTGGTACACCACAGCGGGGAGCTGTTTTTT

D: NA
size: NA
V: TRBV7-8
J: TRBJ1-3
CDR3: CASESGEEVAGNTIYF
DNA: TGTGCCAGCGAGTCGGGGGAAGAGGTCGCTGGAAACACCATATATTTT

D: NA
size: NA
V: TRBV27
J: TRBJ2-7
CDR3: CASSSPRGSSYEQYF
DNA: TGTGCCAGCAGTTCTCCGCGGGGTTCTTCCTACGAGCAGTACTTC

D: NA
size: NA
V: TRBV2
J: TRBJ1-2
CDR3: CAATQTSYGYTF
DNA: TGTGCCGCTACACAGACGAGCTATGGCTACACCTTC

D: NA
size: NA
V: TRBV29-1
J: TRBJ1-4
CDR3: CSVSGLSGEKLFF
DNA: TGCAGCGTCTCGGGACTTTCGGGGGAAAAACTGTTTTTT